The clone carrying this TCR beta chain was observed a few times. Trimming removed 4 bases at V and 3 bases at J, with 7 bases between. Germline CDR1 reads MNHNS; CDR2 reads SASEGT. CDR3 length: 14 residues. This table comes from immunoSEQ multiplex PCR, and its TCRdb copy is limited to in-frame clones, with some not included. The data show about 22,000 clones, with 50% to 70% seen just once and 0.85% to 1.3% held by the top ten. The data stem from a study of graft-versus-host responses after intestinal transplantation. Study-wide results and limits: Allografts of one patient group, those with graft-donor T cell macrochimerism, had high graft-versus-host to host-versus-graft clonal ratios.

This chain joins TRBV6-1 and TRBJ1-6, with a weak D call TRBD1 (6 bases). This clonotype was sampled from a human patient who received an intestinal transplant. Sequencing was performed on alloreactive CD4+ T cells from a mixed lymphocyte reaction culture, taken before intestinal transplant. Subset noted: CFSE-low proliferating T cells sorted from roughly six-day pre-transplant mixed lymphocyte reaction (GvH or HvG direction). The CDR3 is CASSGRGYNSPLHF. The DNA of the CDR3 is TGTGCCAGCAGTGGCAGGGGCTATAATTCACCCCTCCACTTT.